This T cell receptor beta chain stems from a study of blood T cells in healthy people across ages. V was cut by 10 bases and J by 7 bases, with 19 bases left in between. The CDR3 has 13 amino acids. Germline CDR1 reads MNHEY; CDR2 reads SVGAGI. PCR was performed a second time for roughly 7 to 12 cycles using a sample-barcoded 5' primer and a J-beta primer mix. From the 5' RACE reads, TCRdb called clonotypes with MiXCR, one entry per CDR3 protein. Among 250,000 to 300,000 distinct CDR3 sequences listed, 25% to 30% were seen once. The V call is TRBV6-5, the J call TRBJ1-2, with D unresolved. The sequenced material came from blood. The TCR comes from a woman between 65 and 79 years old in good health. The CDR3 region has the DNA TGTGCCACCAAAGGACTCGAAGCGGGTGGCTACACCTTC. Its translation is CATKGLEAGGYTF.